This paragraph covers one T cell receptor beta chain sequence. Its antigen is currently unknown. This sample was taken from a study of T-cell memory formation after mild COVID-19. Across the study: There were largely donor-specific TCR clusters.

General observations from the study: Contracting clones from day 15 to 85 showed balanced CD4/CD8; later expanders favored CD4+.

This CDR3 spans 12 amino acids. The ends were cut back, 2 bases at V and 7 bases at J, with 6 bases in the middle. Germline assignment: CDR1 MNHEY and CDR2 SVGEGT. One entry per CDR3 protein results from TCRdb running MiXCR on the 5' RACE reads. The profile covers 80,000 to 130,000 distinct CDR3 sequences, with roughly 11% appearing a single time and about 40% taken by the ten largest. The receptor was derived from a man aged 18 to 35 who had mild COVID-19 (a few samples of this study predate the infection). Cell type and time point are not known. The sequenced sample consisted of PBMCs or a T cell subset sorted from them (not recorded which). The chain is built from TRBV6-2 or TRBV6-3 and TRBJ1-5; D may be TRBD1 (5 bases). This chain's CDR3 is CASSYGGQPQHF. The CDR3 DNA reads TGTGCCAGCAGTTACGGGGGACAGCCCCAGCATTTT.